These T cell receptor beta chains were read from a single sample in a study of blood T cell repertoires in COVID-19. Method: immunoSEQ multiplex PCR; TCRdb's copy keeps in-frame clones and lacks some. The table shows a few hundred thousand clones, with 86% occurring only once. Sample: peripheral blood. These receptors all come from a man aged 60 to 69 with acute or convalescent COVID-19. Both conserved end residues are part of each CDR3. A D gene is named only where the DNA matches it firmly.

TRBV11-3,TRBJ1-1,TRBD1,CASSPRDREFWGPEAFF,TGTGCCAGCAGCCCGCGGGACAGGGAGTTTTGGGGACCTGAAGCTTTCTTT
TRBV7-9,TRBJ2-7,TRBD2,CASSLPGGRAYEQYF,TGTGCCAGCAGCCTTCCGGGGGGGCGGGCCTACGAGCAGTACTTC
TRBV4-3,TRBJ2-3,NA,CASSLKGGGAMSDTQYF,TGCGCCAGCAGCCTGAAAGGCGGGGGCGCGATGTCAGATACGCAGTATTTT
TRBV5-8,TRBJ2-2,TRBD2,CASSLFAGVGTGELFF,TGTGCCAGCAGCTTGTTTGCGGGAGTGGGCACCGGGGAGCTGTTTTTT
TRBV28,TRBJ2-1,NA,CASTTPARNEQFF,TGTGCCAGCACTACTCCCGCTCGGAATGAGCAGTTCTTC
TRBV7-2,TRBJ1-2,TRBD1,CASSRPGGQGVRDGYTF,TGTGCCAGCAGCCGTCCGGGGGGACAGGGTGTAAGGGATGGCTACACCTTC
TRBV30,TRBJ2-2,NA,CAWSKTGFRTGELFF,TGTGCCTGGAGTAAAACAGGGTTCCGCACCGGGGAGCTGTTTTTT
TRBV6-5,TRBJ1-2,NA,CASTSERERSYTF,TGTGCCAGCACCTCAGAACGGGAAAGGAGCTACACCTTC
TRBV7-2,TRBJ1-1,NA,CASVLYSGTEAFF,TGTGCCAGCGTTTTATATTCGGGGACTGAAGCTTTCTTT
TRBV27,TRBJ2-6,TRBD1,CASRPRQGLAGANVLTF,TGTGCCAGCAGGCCCCGACAGGGTTTGGCTGGGGCCAACGTCCTGACTTTC